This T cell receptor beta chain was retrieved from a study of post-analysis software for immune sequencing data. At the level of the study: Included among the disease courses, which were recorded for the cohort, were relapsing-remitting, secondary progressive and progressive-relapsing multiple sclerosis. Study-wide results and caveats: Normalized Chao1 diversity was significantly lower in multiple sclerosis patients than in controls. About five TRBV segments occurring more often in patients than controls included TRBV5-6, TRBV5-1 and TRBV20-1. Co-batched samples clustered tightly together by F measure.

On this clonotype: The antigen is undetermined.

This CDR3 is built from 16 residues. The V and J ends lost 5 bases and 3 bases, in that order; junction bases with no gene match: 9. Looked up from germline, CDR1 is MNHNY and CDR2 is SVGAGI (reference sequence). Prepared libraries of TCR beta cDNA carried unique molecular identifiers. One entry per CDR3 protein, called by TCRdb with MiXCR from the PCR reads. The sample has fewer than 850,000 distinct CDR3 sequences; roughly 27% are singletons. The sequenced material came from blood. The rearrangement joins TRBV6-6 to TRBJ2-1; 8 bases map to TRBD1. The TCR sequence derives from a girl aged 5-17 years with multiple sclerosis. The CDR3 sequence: CASSPHGQGFYNEQFF. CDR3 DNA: TGTGCCAGCAGTCCCCATGGACAGGGCTTCTACAATGAGCAGTTCTTC.